This T cell receptor beta chain was sequenced for a study of blood T cell repertoires in COVID-19. Study-level information: Italy, Spain and the United States were the sources of the convalescent and acute COVID-19 samples.

The length of the CDR3 is 13 residues. Germline loops: CDR1 SGHTA, CDR2 FQGNSA. V lost 5 bases and J lost 3, with 9 bases in between. Under the authors' procedure: Estimated nucleated cell counts came from reference gene primer amplification. The data were produced by immunoSEQ multiplex PCR, yet TCRdb's version contains in-frame clones alone and is incomplete. Clone size and the V and J calls come from that table; the DNA yielded D and trimming. The profile shows under 75,000 clones, approximately 85% of them singletons. This TCR was recovered from a man aged 50-59 years with active COVID-19. The sample was peripheral blood. The V and J genes are TRBV7-2 and TRBJ2-3, with a weak D call TRBD2 (5 bases). The CDR3 nucleotides read TGTGCCAGCAGCATGGACTGGACAGATACGCAGTATTTT. This encodes CASSMDWTDTQYF.